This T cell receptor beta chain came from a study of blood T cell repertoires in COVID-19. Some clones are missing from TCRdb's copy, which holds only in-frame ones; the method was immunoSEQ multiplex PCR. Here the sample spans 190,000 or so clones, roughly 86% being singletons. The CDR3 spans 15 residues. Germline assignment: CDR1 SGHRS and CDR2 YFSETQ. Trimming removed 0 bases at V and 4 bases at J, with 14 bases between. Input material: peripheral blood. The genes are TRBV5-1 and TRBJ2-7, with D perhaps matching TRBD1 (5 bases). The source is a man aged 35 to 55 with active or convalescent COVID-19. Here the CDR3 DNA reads TGCGCCAGCAGCTTGGCCAGCAGGGAAGTTTACGAGCAGTACTTC. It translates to CASSLASREVYEQYF.